This T cell receptor (beta chain) was recorded in a study of blood T cell repertoires in COVID-19. Repertoires were generated with immunoSEQ multiplex PCR, while TCRdb's copy carries only in-frame clones and drops some. The sample contains over 85,000 clones, about 85% of which appear only once. This CDR3 is built from 12 residues. Looked up from germline, CDR1 is SEHNR and CDR2 is FQNEAQ (reference sequence). This clone was observed a handful of times. A junction boundary mismatches the germline segment, possibly from a read error. The V and J genes are TRBV7-9 and TRBJ2-7; TRBD1 might be the D (6 bases). Specimen: peripheral blood. The clonotype comes from a man between 45 and 60 years old with active COVID-19. This CDR3 is CASSLSPGHSSF. The CDR3 DNA reads as TGTGCCAGCAGCTTATCGCCGGGACACTCATCCTTC.